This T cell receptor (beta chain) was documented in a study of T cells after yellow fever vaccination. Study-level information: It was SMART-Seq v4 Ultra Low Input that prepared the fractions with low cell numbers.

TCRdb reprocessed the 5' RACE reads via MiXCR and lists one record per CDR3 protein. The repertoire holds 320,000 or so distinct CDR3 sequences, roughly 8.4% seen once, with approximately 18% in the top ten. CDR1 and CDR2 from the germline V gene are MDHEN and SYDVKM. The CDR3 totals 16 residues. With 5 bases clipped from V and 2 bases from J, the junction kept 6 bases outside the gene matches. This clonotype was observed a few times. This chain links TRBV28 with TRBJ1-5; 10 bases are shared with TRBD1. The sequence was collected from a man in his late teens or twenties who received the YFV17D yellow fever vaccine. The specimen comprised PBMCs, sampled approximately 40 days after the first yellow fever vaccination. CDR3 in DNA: TGTGCCAGCAGTACCTGGACAGGGGGTGGCAATCAGCCCCAGCATTTT. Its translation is CASSTWTGGGNQPQHF.